This TCR beta chain came from a study of regulatory T cells in long-lasting Graves disease. Across the study: The study enrolled newly diagnosed Graves' patients on antithyroid drugs under 3 months. Study observations and caveats: Favored usage of TRBV28, TRBJ1-2 and TRBJ2-5 was recorded in persistent disease.

The authors built TCR beta libraries using iRepertoire HTBI primers and Arm-PCR of CDR3 regions. TCRdb re-derived calls from the multiplex PCR reads in MiXCR, one entry per CDR3 protein. The sample gives some 500,000 distinct CDR3 sequences, about 16% of which show up once; around a quarter is in the top ten. Ten or more counts support this clonotype. Its antigen is undetermined. Time point here: newly diagnosed GD, antithyroid drugs for less than 3 months. The TCR library was made from RNA extracted from PBMCs. The V gene lost 5 bases and the J gene lost 7 bases, with 14 bases spanning the gap. This CDR3 has 13 amino acids. Per germline, CDR1 SGHNT and CDR2 YENEEA. The sample was also linked to a second study, of T cells in Graves' hyperthyroidism and ophthalmopathy. This second study says: Ophthalmopathy stood apart from stable hyperthyroidism in a 13 V-J model. Before onset, ophthalmopathy was predicted by the model a median around 6.5 months earlier.

This rearrangement joins TRBV11-3 to TRBJ1-2; D ambiguous. This TCR was recovered from a woman aged 40 to 65 with Graves disease. Specimen: peripheral blood mononuclear cells (PBMCs), collected at new diagnosis, from a patient treated with antithyroid drugs. The CDR3 reads CASSLGSAGGYTF. The CDR3 DNA is TGTGCCAGCAGCCTAGGATCGGCGGGTGGCTACACCTTC.